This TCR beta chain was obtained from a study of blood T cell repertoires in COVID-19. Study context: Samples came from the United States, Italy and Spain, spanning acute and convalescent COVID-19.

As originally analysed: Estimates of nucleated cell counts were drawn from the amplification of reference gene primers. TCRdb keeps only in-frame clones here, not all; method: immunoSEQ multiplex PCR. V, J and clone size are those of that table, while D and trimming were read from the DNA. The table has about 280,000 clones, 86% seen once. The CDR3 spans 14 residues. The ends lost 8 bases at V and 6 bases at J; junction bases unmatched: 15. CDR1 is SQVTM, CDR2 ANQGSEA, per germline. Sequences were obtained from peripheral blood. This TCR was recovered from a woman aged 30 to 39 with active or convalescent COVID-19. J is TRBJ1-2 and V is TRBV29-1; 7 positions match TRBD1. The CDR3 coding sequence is TGCAGCCCTCGGGTCACAGGGGCTCAGAATGGCTACACCTTC. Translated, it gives CSPRVTGAQNGYTF.